Presented here are 9 T cell receptor beta chains from one specimen sequenced in a study of OX40 agonist ivuxolimab in advanced cancers. The protocol was immunoSEQ multiplex PCR, while the TCRdb copy is restricted to in-frame clones and leaves out a portion. Of some 74,000 clones in the sample, about 88% were seen once. The starting material was CD4+ or CD8+ T cells sorted from blood, obtained in a trial of the OX40 agonist ivuxolimab. The receptor set was obtained from an adult with an advanced solid tumor such as melanoma, head and neck, liver or kidney cancer.

The chain has TRBV11-2 and TRBJ2-2, with 14 bases fitting TRBD2. The CDR3 is 16 amino acids. Germline V gene data show CDR1 as SGHAT and CDR2 as FQNNGV. V trimming: 6 bases; J trimming: 8 bases; junction bases outside the gene matches: 8. CDR3 in DNA: TGTGCCAGCAGTCCGGGACTAGCGGGGGCCGAGGGGGAGCTGTTTTTT. Its protein is CASSPGLAGAEGELFF.

The gene calls are TRBV18 and TRBJ2-1, with 14 bases fitting TRBD2. Germline V gene lookup returns CDR1 KGHSH and CDR2 LQKENI. The CDR3 consists of 22 residues. V was clipped by 1 base and J by 4 bases; unmatched bases: 18. In nucleotides, the CDR3 is TGTGCCAGCTCACCACGACCGAACTACGGGACTAGCGGGAGAATGACTTACAATGAGCAGTTCTTC. Amino acid sequence: CASSPRPNYGTSGRMTYNEQFF.

The chain carries TRBV19 and TRBJ1-1; D is perhaps TRBD1 (5 bases). The CDR3 has 16 residues. Trimming took 4 bases from V and 0 from J, leaving 15 bases between them. Germline CDR1 LNHDA, CDR2 SQIVND (reference sequence). The CDR3 sequence: CASSSRMGGMNTEAFF. Here the CDR3 DNA reads TGTGCCAGTAGTAGCCGAATGGGGGGGATGAACACTGAAGCTTTCTTT.

The chain recombines TRBV7-2 with TRBJ2-7, with D maybe TRBD2 (7 bases). The CDR3 consists of 15 residues. The V end lost 3 bases, the J end lost 2 bases, and 14 bases lay between the germline ends. CDR1 SGHTA and CDR2 FQGNSA come from the germline V gene. The CDR3 DNA is TGTGCCAGCAGCTTCTTGGCGGGGGCCCCCTACGAGCAGTACTTC. This encodes CASSFLAGAPYEQYF.

The chain recombines TRBV7-2 with TRBJ2-5, with D possibly being TRBD1 (6 bases). This CDR3 comprises 15 residues. CDR1 SGHTA and CDR2 FQGNSA come from the germline V gene. Trimming cost V 2 bases and J 4 bases, with 14 bases left between them. CDR3 in amino acids: CASSLFTGKGETQYF. The CDR3 DNA follows: TGTGCCAGCAGCTTATTTACAGGGAAGGGAGAGACCCAGTACTTC.

The chain is built from TRBV11-1 and TRBJ2-7; no reliable D call. V lost 6 bases and J lost 2, with 8 bases in between. Germline CDR1 and CDR2: SGHAT and FQDESV (reference sequence). The CDR3 consists of 12 residues. The CDR3 spells CASSPGTYEQYF. The CDR3 bases are TGTGCCAGCAGTCCCGGCACCTACGAGCAGTACTTC.

Only one count was recorded for this clone. The chain links TRBV11-2 to TRBJ1-1; D unclear. CDR3 length: 13 amino acids. Germline V gene sequence: CDR1 SGHAT, CDR2 FQNNGV. V lost 3 bases and J 0 bases, leaving 5 bases between the germline ends. DNA of the CDR3: TGTGCCAGCAGCTTTCAGGTGAACACTGAAGCTTTCTTT. Translated, it gives CASSFQVNTEAFF. Based on the CDR3 plus reference TRBV11-2 and TRBJ1-1, the full variable domain is EAGVAQSPRYKIIEKRQSVAFWCNPISGHATLYWYQQILGQGPKLLIQFQNNGVVDDSQLPKDRFSAERLKGVDSTLKIQPAKLEDSAVYLCASSFQVNTEAFFGQGTRLTVV.

The CDR3 sequence: CASRDPGETQYF. Here the CDR3 DNA reads TGCGCCAGCAGGGACCCTGGGGAGACCCAGTACTTC. The chain has TRBV10-2 and TRBJ2-5; D is unclear. CDR1 is WSHSY, CDR2 SAAADI, per germline. V lost 6 bases and J 5 bases, leaving 10 bases between the germline ends. This CDR3 region has 12 residues.

This clone was counted once. This chain uses TRBV14 with TRBJ2-7; TRBD2 aligns across 9 bases. This CDR3 is built from 16 residues. CDR1 is SGHDN and CDR2 is FVKESK in the germline V gene. Trimming cost V 0 bases and J 2 bases; bases outside gene matches: 5. The CDR3 reads CASSQDLPSGTYEQYF. Here the CDR3 DNA reads TGTGCCAGCAGCCAAGATCTGCCTAGCGGGACCTACGAGCAGTACTTC.